This is a list of T cell receptor beta chains from one sample in a study of chemoradiotherapy in HPV16-positive cancers. Measured with immunoSEQ multiplex PCR; TCRdb has only the in-frame clones, and not every one. This table holds about 23,000 clones, more than 75% found once. The sample consisted of blood, taken from a patient who underwent chemoradiotherapy. The receptors come from a human donor with HPV-associated anogenital cancer. The CDR3 runs from the conserved cysteine through the conserved F or W. A D gene is named only where the DNA matches it firmly. Where a row states a size, it is once, few, many or the class of an expanded clone; other rows omit it.

j_gene,v_gene,abundance,d_gene,CDR3aa,CDR3nt
TRBJ2-7,TRBV11-2,NA,TRBD1,CASSLNRGPDEQYF,TGTGCCAGCAGCTTAAACAGGGGGCCCGACGAGCAGTACTTC
TRBJ2-3,TRBV6-5,NA,NA,CASSYTRPLSPQYF,TGTGCCAGCAGTTACACCAGACCCCTATCCCCGCAGTATTTT
TRBJ2-3,TRBV6-5,NA,NA,CASSPRDGLADTQYF,TGTGCCAGCAGTCCGCGGGACGGGCTGGCAGATACGCAGTATTTT
TRBJ2-7,TRBV6-4,NA,TRBD1,CASSEEQGPLSYEQYF,TGTGCCAGCAGTGAGGAACAGGGGCCCCTCTCCTACGAGCAGTACTTC
TRBJ2-1,TRBV2,NA,TRBD2,CASPGLREREQFF,TGTGCCAGCCCGGGACTGCGGGAGCGGGAGCAGTTCTTC
TRBJ2-7,TRBV14,NA,NA,CASSPAGAGAWEQYF,TGTGCCAGCAGCCCGGCAGGGGCGGGGGCCTGGGAGCAGTACTTC
TRBJ2-7,TRBV5-6,NA,TRBD1,CASSLLPMTGTGYEQYF,TGTGCCAGCAGCTTGCTACCCATGACAGGGACAGGATACGAGCAGTACTTC
TRBJ2-2,TRBV14,NA,TRBD2,CASSQSSGGRETGELFF,TGTGCCAGCAGCCAATCTAGCGGGGGGAGAGAAACCGGGGAGCTGTTTTTT
TRBJ2-1,TRBV23-1,NA,NA,CASSMNEQFF,TGCGCCAGCAGTATGAATGAGCAGTTCTTC
TRBJ2-3,TRBV5-1,NA,TRBD2,CASSFVSGGDSTDTQYF,TGCGCCAGCAGCTTCGTTAGCGGGGGGGACAGCACAGATACGCAGTATTTT
TRBJ2-5,TRBV9,few,NA,CASSGGLPYETQYF,TGTGCCAGCAGCGGGGGACTCCCCTACGAGACCCAGTACTTC
TRBJ1-1,TRBV29-1,NA,TRBD1,CSVIQGTPEAFF,TGCAGCGTCATACAGGGGACTCCTGAAGCTTTCTTT
TRBJ2-5,TRBV5-1,NA,TRBD2,CASSPSGTPGETQYF,TGCGCCAGCAGCCCTAGCGGCACCCCTGGGGAGACCCAGTACTTC
TRBJ1-4,TRBV19,NA,NA,CASTIGQGHAATNEKLFF,TGTGCCAGTACTATCGGGCAGGGGCATGCCGCAACTAATGAAAAACTGTTTTTT
TRBJ1-6,TRBV9,NA,NA,CASSAREGNGSPLHF,TGTGCCAGCAGCGCACGAGAGGGAAACGGTTCACCCCTCCACTTT
TRBJ2-1,TRBV13,NA,NA,CASGLEGKRLSYNEQFF,TGTGCCAGCGGCTTAGAAGGAAAGCGCCTTTCCTACAATGAGCAGTTCTTC
TRBJ1-5,TRBV10-1,NA,NA,CAKNAGPKHF,TGCGCCAAAAACGCGGGCCCCAAGCATTTT
TRBJ2-1,TRBV6-6,NA,TRBD2,CASLNGRGEQFF,TGTGCCAGCTTAAACGGGAGGGGTGAGCAGTTCTTC
TRBJ1-6,TRBV14,NA,TRBD1,CASSHDRVPLHF,TGTGCCAGCAGTCACGACAGGGTGCCCCTCCACTTT
TRBJ1-6,TRBV30,NA,NA,CAWMRADPSSYNSPLHF,TGTGCCTGGATGAGGGCGGATCCGAGCTCCTATAATTCACCCCTCCACTTT
TRBJ1-1,TRBV29-1,NA,TRBD1,CSVRGQGTEAFF,TGCAGCGTCCGCGGACAGGGGACTGAAGCTTTCTTT
TRBJ1-5,TRBV12-5,NA,TRBD1,CASGLDSTGFQPQHF,TGTGCTAGTGGTTTGGACTCGACAGGGTTCCAGCCCCAGCATTTT
TRBJ2-7,TRBV9,NA,NA,CASSPRTHLAEQYF,TGTGCCAGCAGCCCCCGGACCCACTTGGCCGAGCAGTACTTC
TRBJ2-3,TRBV6-1,NA,NA,CASSGNEDTQYF,TGTGCCAGCAGTGGAAACGAAGATACGCAGTATTTT
TRBJ2-3,TRBV4-2,NA,TRBD2,CASRPSGGSTDTQYF,TGTGCCAGCAGACCAAGCGGGGGCAGCACAGATACGCAGTATTTT
TRBJ1-4,TRBV5-6,NA,NA,CASSPGWGQLEKLFF,TGTGCCAGCAGCCCCGGGTGGGGGCAACTTGAAAAACTGTTTTTT
TRBJ1-3,TRBV7-2,NA,TRBD1,CASSLNLGQGDGNTIYF,TGTGCCAGCAGCTTAAACTTGGGACAGGGGGACGGAAACACCATATATTTT
TRBJ1-5,TRBV7-2,NA,TRBD1,CASSAGTDSNQPQHF,TGTGCCAGCAGCGCTGGGACAGATAGCAATCAGCCCCAGCATTTT
TRBJ1-2,TRBV6-6,NA,NA,CASSYRDGYTF,TGTGCCAGCAGTTACAGGGATGGCTACACCTTC
TRBJ1-2,TRBV7-6,NA,TRBD1,CASSSSSQTGAGGYTF,TGTGCCAGCAGCTCATCCAGTCAAACAGGGGCGGGCGGCTACACCTTC
TRBJ1-1,TRBV5-4,NA,NA,CASSLLWGNTEAFF,TGTGCCAGCAGCTTGTTGTGGGGGAACACTGAAGCTTTCTTT
TRBJ2-2,TRBV5-6,NA,NA,CASSPGTSSNTGELFF,TGTGCCAGCAGCCCGGGGACGTCTTCGAACACCGGGGAGCTGTTTTTT
TRBJ2-3,TRBV4-3,NA,TRBD1,CASSSRQGAGDTQYF,TGCGCCAGCAGCTCACGACAGGGGGCTGGAGATACGCAGTATTTT
TRBJ1-2,TRBV5-5,NA,NA,CASSLGGGNMNYGYTF,TGTGCCAGCAGCTTGGGAGGGGGTAATATGAACTATGGCTACACCTTC